Sequencing of this T cell receptor (beta chain) was carried out in a study of blood T cell repertoires in COVID-19. About the research overall: The study drew acute and convalescent COVID-19 samples from the United States, Italy and Spain. The cDNA or gDNA used as material had been derived from T cells, B-cell-depleted T cells, or PBMCs.

Assay used: immunoSEQ multiplex PCR; TCRdb lists only in-frame clones, some missing. The sample records approximately 75,000 clones, more than 65% being singletons. Germline CDR1 MNHEY, CDR2 SVGEGT. With 2 bases clipped from V and 10 bases from J, the junction kept 11 bases outside the gene matches. This CDR3 region has 16 residues. J is TRBJ2-1 and V is TRBV6-2 or TRBV6-3; 10 bases line up with TRBD2. The sequenced sample consisted of peripheral blood. The sequence derives from a woman aged 45-65 years with acute or convalescent COVID-19. The DNA for the CDR3 is TGTGCCAGCAGTTACAACCAGCTAGCGGGAGTCGGGGAGCAGTTCTTC. Its translation: CASSYNQLAGVGEQFF.